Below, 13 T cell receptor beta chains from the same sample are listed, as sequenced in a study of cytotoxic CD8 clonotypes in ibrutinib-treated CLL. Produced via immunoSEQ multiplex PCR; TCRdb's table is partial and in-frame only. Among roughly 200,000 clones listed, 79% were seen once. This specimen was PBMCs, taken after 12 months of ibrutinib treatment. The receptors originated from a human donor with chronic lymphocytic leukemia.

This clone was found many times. The CDR3 DNA is TGTGCCAGTAGGCTGGGACACAGGGGGAGGAACAATCAGCCCCAGCATTTT. Translation gives CASRLGHRGRNNQPQHF. J is TRBJ1-5 and V is TRBV19; 8 bases match TRBD1. The J segment lost 3 bases and the V segment lost 6 bases, leaving 13 bases of the junction unmatched. Germline V CDR1 and CDR2: LNHDA, SQIVND (reference sequence). The CDR3 has 17 amino acids.

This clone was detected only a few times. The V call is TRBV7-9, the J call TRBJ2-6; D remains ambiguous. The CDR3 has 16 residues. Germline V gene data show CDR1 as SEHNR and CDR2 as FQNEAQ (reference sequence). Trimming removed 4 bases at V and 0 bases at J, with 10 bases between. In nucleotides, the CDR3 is TGTGCCAGCAGCTCAGTAGCCTCCTCTGGGGCCAACGTCCTGACTTTC. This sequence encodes CASSSVASSGANVLTF.

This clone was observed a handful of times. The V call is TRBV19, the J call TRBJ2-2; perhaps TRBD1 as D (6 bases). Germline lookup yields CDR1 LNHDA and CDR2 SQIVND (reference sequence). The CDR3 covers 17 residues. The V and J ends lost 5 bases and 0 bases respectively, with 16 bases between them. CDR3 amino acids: CASSLGTYYSNTGELFF. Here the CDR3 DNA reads TGTGCCAGTAGTCTCGGGACATATTATTCGAACACCGGGGAGCTGTTTTTT.

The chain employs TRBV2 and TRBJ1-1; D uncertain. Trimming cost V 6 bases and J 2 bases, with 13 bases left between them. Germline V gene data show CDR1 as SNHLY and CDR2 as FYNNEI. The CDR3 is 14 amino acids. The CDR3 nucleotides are TGTGCCAGCAGGTCGGGCGGCACTAACACTGAAGCTTTCTTT. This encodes CASRSGGTNTEAFF.

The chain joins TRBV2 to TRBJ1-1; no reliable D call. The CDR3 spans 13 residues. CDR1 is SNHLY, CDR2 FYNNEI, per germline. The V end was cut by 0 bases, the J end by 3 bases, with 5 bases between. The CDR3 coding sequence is TGTGCCAGCAGTGAAGCGCCGGACACTGAAGCTTTCTTT. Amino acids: CASSEAPDTEAFF. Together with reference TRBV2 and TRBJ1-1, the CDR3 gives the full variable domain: EPEVTQTPSHQVTQMGQEVILRCVPISNHLYFYWYRQILGQKVEFLVSFYNNEISEKSEIFDDQFSVERPDGSNFTLKIRSTKLEDSAMYFCASSEAPDTEAFFGQGTRLTVV.

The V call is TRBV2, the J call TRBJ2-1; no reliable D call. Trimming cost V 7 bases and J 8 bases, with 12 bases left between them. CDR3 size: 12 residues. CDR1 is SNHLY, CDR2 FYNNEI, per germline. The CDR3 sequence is CASNDKLDEQFF. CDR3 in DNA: TGTGCCAGCAATGACAAGTTGGATGAGCAGTTCTTC.

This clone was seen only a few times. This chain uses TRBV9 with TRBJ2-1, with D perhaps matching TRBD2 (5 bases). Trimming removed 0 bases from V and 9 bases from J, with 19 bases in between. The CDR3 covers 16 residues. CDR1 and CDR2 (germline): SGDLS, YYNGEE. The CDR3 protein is CASSVGASRLLGEQFF. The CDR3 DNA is TGTGCCAGCAGCGTAGGGGCTAGCAGGCTGCTAGGTGAGCAGTTCTTC. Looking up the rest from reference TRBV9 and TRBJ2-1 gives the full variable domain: DSGVTQTPKHLITATGQRVTLRCSPRSGDLSVYWYQQSLDQGLQFLIQYYNGEERAKGNILERFSAQQFPDLHSELNLSSLELGDSALYFCASSVGASRLLGEQFFGPGTRLTVL.

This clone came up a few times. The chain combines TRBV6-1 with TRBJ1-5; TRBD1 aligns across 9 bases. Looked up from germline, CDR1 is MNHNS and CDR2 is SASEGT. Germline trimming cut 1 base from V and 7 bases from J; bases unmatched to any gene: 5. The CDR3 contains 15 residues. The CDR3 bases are TGTGCCAGCAGTGAAGAACAGGGGGCATGGCAGCCCCAGCATTTT. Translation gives CASSEEQGAWQPQHF.

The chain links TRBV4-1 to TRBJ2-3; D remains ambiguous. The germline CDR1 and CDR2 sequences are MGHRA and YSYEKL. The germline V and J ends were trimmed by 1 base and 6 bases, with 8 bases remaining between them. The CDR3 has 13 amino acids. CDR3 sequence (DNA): TGCGCCAGCAGCCAAGCCCCAGTGGATACGCAGTATTTT. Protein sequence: CASSQAPVDTQYF.

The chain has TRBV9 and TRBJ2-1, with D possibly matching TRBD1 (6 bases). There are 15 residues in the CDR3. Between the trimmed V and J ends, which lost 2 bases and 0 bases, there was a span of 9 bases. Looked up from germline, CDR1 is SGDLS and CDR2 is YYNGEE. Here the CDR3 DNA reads TGTGCCAGCAGCGTTGGGACAAGCTCCTACAATGAGCAGTTCTTC. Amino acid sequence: CASSVGTSSYNEQFF.

CDR3 nucleotide sequence: TGTGCCAGCAGCAAGGACAGGGAGTCCTACAATGAGCAGTTCTTC. Translating gives CASSKDRESYNEQFF. The chain couples TRBV6-6 to TRBJ2-1, with 8 positions matching TRBD1. Germline assignment: CDR1 MNHNY and CDR2 SVGAGI (reference sequence). The CDR3 is 15 residues long. V was clipped by 6 bases and J by 1 base; unmatched bases: 5.

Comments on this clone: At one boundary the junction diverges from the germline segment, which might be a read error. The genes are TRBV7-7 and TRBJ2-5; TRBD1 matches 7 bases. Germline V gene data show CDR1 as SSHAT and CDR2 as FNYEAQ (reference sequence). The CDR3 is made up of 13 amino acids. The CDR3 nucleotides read TGTGCTAGCAGCCCGGGACAGCAAGAGACCCAGTACTTC. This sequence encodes CASSPGQQETQYF.

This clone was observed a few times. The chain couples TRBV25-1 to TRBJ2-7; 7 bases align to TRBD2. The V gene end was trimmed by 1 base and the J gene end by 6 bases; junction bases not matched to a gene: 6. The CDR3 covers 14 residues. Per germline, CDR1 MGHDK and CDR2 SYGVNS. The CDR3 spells CASSESGGPGEQYF. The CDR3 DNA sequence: TGTGCCAGCAGTGAATCGGGGGGACCAGGCGAGCAGTACTTC.